The rows below give T cell receptor beta chains drawn from one sample of a study of T cell responses to AZD1222 COVID-19 vaccine. Clones were read by immunoSEQ multiplex PCR, and TCRdb kept only the in-frame ones, dropping some. The sample includes 100,000 to 150,000 clones, over 90% seen only once; the top ten take approximately 5.4%. Sequencing was performed on peripheral blood, taken on day 0 of AZD1222 vaccination. These receptors originate from an adult in good health. Each CDR3 is given with its conserved first and last residue. D genes are given only for firm matches. Some rows mark clone size as missing; the rest say once, few, many or name a class of expanded clone.

d_call	cdr3_length	clone_size	v_call	j_call	cdr3_aa	cdr3_nt
NA	16	NA	TRBV6-4	TRBJ2-1	CASSDSGPGQRNEQFF	TGTGCCAGCAGTGACTCGGGCCCGGGACAACGCAATGAGCAGTTCTTC
NA	12	NA	TRBV15	TRBJ1-5	CATSMIRVPQHF	TGTGCCACCAGCATGATCAGGGTGCCCCAGCATTTT
TRBD2	11	once	TRBV29-1	TRBJ2-7	CSAVSPGGQYF	TGCAGCGCCGTATCCCCGGGGGGGCAGTACTTC
NA	16	NA	TRBV7-9	TRBJ2-3	CASSSTQDKNTDTQYF	TGTGCCAGCAGCTCCACCCAGGACAAAAACACAGATACGCAGTATTTT
NA	14	NA	TRBV6-1	TRBJ1-2	CASSEAHGTYGYTF	TGTGCCAGCAGTGAAGCGCACGGTACCTATGGCTACACCTTC
NA	11	NA	TRBV6-5	TRBJ1-2	CASGIRDGYTF	TGTGCCAGCGGGATTCGTGATGGCTACACCTTC
NA	13	NA	TRBV12-3/TRBV12-4	TRBJ1-4	CASSYRIREKLFF	TGTGCCAGCAGCTACAGGATTCGAGAAAAACTGTTTTTT
NA	16	NA	TRBV5-6	TRBJ2-2	CASSGTVRGDTGELFF	TGTGCCAGCAGCGGGACAGTGCGGGGGGACACCGGGGAGCTGTTTTTT
NA	13	NA	TRBV2	TRBJ1-4	CASSELGGEKLFF	TGTGCCAGCAGTGAATTGGGAGGAGAAAAACTGTTTTTT
TRBD2	16	NA	TRBV30	TRBJ2-7	CAWSVGGGLAGSEQYF	TGTGCCTGGAGTGTAGGGGGGGGACTAGCGGGAAGCGAGCAGTACTTC
TRBD2	16	NA	TRBV11-2	TRBJ2-7	CASSPGLAGSAYEQYF	TGTGCCAGCAGCCCGGGACTAGCGGGGTCCGCCTACGAGCAGTACTTC
NA	18	once	TRBV13	TRBJ1-1	CASSQLLGGLKMNTEAFF	TGTGCCAGCAGCCAACTCCTCGGGGGACTTAAAATGAACACTGAAGCTTTCTTT
NA	16	NA	TRBV19	TRBJ1-5	CASSIIRTAYNQPQHF	TGTGCCAGTAGTATCATCCGGACAGCCTACAATCAGCCCCAGCATTTT
NA	14	NA	TRBV2	TRBJ1-6	CAIQYRSYNSPLHF	TGTGCCATACAGTATCGCTCCTATAATTCACCCCTCCACTTT
NA	13	NA	TRBV7-9	TRBJ1-1	CASSWEGNTEAFF	TGTGCCAGCAGCTGGGAGGGGAACACTGAAGCTTTCTTT
NA	13	NA	TRBV5-1	TRBJ1-2	CASSFQPLYGYTF	TGCGCCAGCAGCTTTCAACCACTCTATGGCTACACCTTC
TRBD2	20	NA	TRBV14	TRBJ2-3	CASSQAFQLAGLSNTDTQYF	TGTGCCAGCAGCCAAGCTTTTCAGCTAGCGGGCCTCTCGAACACAGATACGCAGTATTTT
NA	13	NA	TRBV7-2	TRBJ2-7	CASSPRGPYEQYF	TGTGCCAGCAGCCCGAGGGGTCCCTACGAGCAGTACTTC
TRBD2	15	NA	TRBV5-1	TRBJ2-3	CASGRLAEKTDTQYF	TGCGCCAGCGGTAGACTAGCGGAAAAGACAGATACGCAGTATTTT
TRBD2	15	NA	TRBV28	TRBJ2-1	CASWDPGTRRYEQFF	TGTGCCAGCTGGGACCCGGGGACTAGGAGGTATGAGCAGTTCTTC
NA	12	NA	TRBV28	TRBJ1-5	CASRALNQPQHF	TGTGCCAGCAGGGCTCTCAATCAGCCCCAGCATTTT
NA	12	NA	TRBV28	TRBJ1-1	CAIASPTWEAFF	TGTGCCATCGCTTCCCCAACGTGGGAAGCTTTCTTT
TRBD2	16	NA	TRBV5-4	TRBJ2-1	CASSIIAGGRPGEQFF	TGTGCCAGCAGCATCATAGCGGGGGGGCGCCCCGGTGAGCAGTTCTTC
TRBD1	14	NA	TRBV3-1/TRBV3-2	TRBJ1-2	CASSPGTGDYGYTF	TGTGCCAGCAGCCCCGGGACAGGGGACTATGGCTACACCTTC
NA	18	once	TRBV4-2	TRBJ1-1	CASSQPGVRGMRNTEAFF	TGTGCCAGCAGCCAACCAGGGGTCCGGGGGATGAGGAACACTGAAGCTTTCTTT
TRBD1	17	once	TRBV24-1	TRBJ2-3	CATSDLQGTGATDTQYF	TGTGCCACCAGTGATTTGCAAGGGACAGGGGCTACAGATACGCAGTATTTT
TRBD1	18	NA	TRBV5-1	TRBJ1-1	CASNPSIRQGAKSSEAFF	TGCGCCAGCAACCCCTCAATCCGACAGGGCGCTAAGAGCTCTGAAGCTTTCTTT
NA	11	NA	TRBV5-1	TRBJ1-2	CASADNRGYTF	TGCGCCAGCGCGGATAATCGGGGCTACACCTTC
NA	17	NA	TRBV27	TRBJ2-3	CASSYFKVARSTDTQYF	TGTGCCAGCAGTTATTTCAAGGTAGCCCGGAGCACAGATACGCAGTATTTT
NA	14	once	TRBV4-1	TRBJ1-5	CASSQMGPDQPQHF	TGCGCCAGCAGCCAGATGGGACCGGATCAGCCCCAGCATTTT
NA	12	NA	TRBV6-1	TRBJ1-2	CASSDRSNGYTF	TGTGCCAGCAGTGACAGGTCGAATGGCTACACCTTC
NA	14	NA	TRBV11-3	TRBJ2-2	CASSRAGDTGELFF	TGTGCCAGCAGCCGAGCAGGGGACACCGGGGAGCTGTTTTTT
NA	13	few	TRBV18	TRBJ1-1	CASSPLDGDEAFF	TGTGCCAGCTCACCGCTGGACGGGGATGAAGCTTTCTTT
NA	12	NA	TRBV5-6	TRBJ2-7	CASSLARVEQYF	TGTGCCAGCAGCTTGGCTAGAGTCGAGCAGTACTTC
NA	14	NA	TRBV5-1	TRBJ1-4	CASSSGADNEKLFF	TGCGCCAGCAGCTCCGGAGCAGACAACGAAAAACTGTTTTTT
NA	14	NA	TRBV15	TRBJ1-2	CATSRDRRSYGYTF	TGTGCCACCAGCAGAGACAGGAGGTCATATGGCTACACCTTC
TRBD2	18	NA	TRBV7-2	TRBJ2-1	CASSGGLAGGRRWHEQFF	TGTGCCAGCAGCGGGGGACTAGCGGGAGGGCGCCGGTGGCATGAGCAGTTCTTC
NA	15	NA	TRBV7-2	TRBJ1-3	CASSSDSISGNTIYF	TGTGCCAGCAGCTCGGACAGCATCTCTGGAAACACCATATATTTT
NA	14	NA	TRBV7-2	TRBJ1-5	CASSPAGTNQPQHF	TGTGCCAGCAGCCCAGCTGGAACCAATCAGCCCCAGCATTTT
TRBD1	18	NA	TRBV6-1	TRBJ2-3	CASSGRDRGKYGTDTQYF	TGTGCCAGCAGTGGCCGGGACAGGGGGAAGTATGGCACAGATACGCAGTATTTT
NA	13	NA	TRBV6-5	TRBJ2-7	CASTSGRSYEQYF	TGTGCCAGCACCTCTGGGAGGTCCTACGAGCAGTACTTC
NA	16	NA	TRBV4-2	TRBJ1-2	CASSPVVEDLLAGYTF	TGTGCCAGCAGCCCGGTCGTGGAGGATCTCTTGGCTGGCTACACCTTC
TRBD1	14	NA	TRBV9	TRBJ2-7	CASSVVGTGDEQYF	TGTGCCAGCAGCGTAGTCGGGACAGGGGACGAGCAGTACTTC
NA	13	NA	TRBV12-5	TRBJ2-1	CASANSSYNEQFF	TGTGCTAGTGCCAATAGCTCCTACAATGAGCAGTTCTTC
NA	17	NA	TRBV12-5	TRBJ2-7	CASGLLLGAAISYEQYF	TGTGCTAGTGGTTTGCTCCTCGGGGCAGCCATTTCCTACGAGCAGTACTTC
TRBD2	17	NA	TRBV6-2/TRBV6-3	TRBJ2-2	CASSKGTSGTDTGELFF	TGTGCCAGCAGTAAGGGGACTAGCGGGACCGACACCGGGGAGCTGTTTTTT
NA	11	NA	TRBV20-1	TRBJ2-7	CSARGTPEQYF	TGCAGTGCTCGAGGGACCCCCGAGCAGTACTTC
NA	13	NA	TRBV2	TRBJ1-1	CASKGQPGTEAFF	TGTGCCAGCAAGGGACAACCGGGGACTGAAGCTTTCTTT
NA	11	NA	TRBV20-1	TRBJ1-1	CSARPGTEAFF	TGCAGTGCCCGGCCTGGGACAGAAGCTTTCTTT
TRBD1	16	NA	TRBV7-9	TRBJ2-7	CASSSSFGTGGYEQYF	TGTGCCAGCAGCTCGTCATTTGGGACAGGGGGCTACGAGCAGTACTTC
TRBD1	16	few	TRBV7-9	TRBJ1-4	CASSLLQGTTNEKLFF	TGTGCCAGCAGCTTACTACAGGGGACAACTAATGAAAAACTGTTTTTT
NA	19	once	TRBV4-1	TRBJ1-4	CASSQRVLTVRGPNEKLFF	TGCGCCAGCAGCCAACGCGTTCTTACGGTCCGGGGTCCTAATGAAAAACTGTTTTTT
TRBD2	17	NA	TRBV28	TRBJ2-3	CASSTKRGRIGVDTQYF	TGTGCCAGCAGTACCAAGCGCGGGAGGATTGGGGTAGATACGCAGTATTTT